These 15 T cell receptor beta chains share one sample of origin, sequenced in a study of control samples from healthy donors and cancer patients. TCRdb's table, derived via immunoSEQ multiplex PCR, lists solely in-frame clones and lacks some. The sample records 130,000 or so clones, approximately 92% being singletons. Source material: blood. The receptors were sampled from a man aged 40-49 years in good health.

In DNA, the CDR3 is TGTGCCAGCAGTTCCCACGGGAATCAGCCCCAGCATTTT. The encoded protein is CASSSHGNQPQHF. V gene TRBV6-2 or TRBV6-3 combines with J gene TRBJ1-5; unclear D gene. Germline CDR1 reads MNHEY; CDR2 reads SVGEGT. V was shortened by 4 bases and J by 4 bases, with 8 bases between the two germline ends. CDR3 length: 13 amino acids.

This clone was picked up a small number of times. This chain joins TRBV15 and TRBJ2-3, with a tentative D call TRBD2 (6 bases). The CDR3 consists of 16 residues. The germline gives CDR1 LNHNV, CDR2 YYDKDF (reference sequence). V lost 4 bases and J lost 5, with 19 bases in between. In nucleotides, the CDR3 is TGTGCCACCAGCAAACTGCCCGGGCAGGGAGGAGATACGCAGTATTTT. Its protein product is CATSKLPGQGGDTQYF. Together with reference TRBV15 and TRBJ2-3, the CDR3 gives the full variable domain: DAMVIQNPRYQVTQFGKPVTLSCSQTLNHNVMYWYQQKSSQAPKLLFHYYDKDFNNEADTPDNFQSRRPNTSFCFLDIRSPGLGDTAMYLCATSKLPGQGGDTQYFGPGTRLTVL.

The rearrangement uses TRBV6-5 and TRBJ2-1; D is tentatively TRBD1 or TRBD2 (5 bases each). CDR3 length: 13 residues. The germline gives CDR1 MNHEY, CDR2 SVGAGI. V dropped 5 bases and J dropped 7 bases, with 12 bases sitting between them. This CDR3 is CASSQRWGNEQFF. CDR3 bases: TGTGCCAGCAGTCAAAGGTGGGGGAATGAGCAGTTCTTC.

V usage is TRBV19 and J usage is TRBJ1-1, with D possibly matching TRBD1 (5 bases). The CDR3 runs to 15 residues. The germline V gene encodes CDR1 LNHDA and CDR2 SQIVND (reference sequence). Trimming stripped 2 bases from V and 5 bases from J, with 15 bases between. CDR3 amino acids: CASSISGGLRTEAFF. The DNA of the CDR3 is TGTGCCAGTAGTATATCCGGGGGATTGAGAACTGAAGCTTTCTTT.

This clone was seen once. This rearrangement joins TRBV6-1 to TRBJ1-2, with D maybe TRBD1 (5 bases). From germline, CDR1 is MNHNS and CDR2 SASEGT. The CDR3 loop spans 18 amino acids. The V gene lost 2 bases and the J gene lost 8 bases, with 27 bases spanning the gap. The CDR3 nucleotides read TGTGCCAGCAGTGAATCGGGGGTGGGCAGGAGAAGATATGGAGGCTACACCTTC. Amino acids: CASSESGVGRRRYGGYTF.

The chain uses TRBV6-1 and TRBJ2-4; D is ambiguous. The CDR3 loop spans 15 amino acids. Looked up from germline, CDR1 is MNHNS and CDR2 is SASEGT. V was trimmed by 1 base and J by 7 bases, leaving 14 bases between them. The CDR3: CASSEGRWVGNIQYF. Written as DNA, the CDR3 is TGTGCCAGCAGTGAAGGTCGTTGGGTAGGCAACATTCAGTACTTC.

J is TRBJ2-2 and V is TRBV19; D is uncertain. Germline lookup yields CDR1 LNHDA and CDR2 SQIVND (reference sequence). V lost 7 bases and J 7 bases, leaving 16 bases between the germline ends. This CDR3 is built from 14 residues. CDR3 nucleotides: TGTGCCAGTAACCCGCAAAATTCCGGCGGGGAGCTGTTTTTT. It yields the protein CASNPQNSGGELFF.

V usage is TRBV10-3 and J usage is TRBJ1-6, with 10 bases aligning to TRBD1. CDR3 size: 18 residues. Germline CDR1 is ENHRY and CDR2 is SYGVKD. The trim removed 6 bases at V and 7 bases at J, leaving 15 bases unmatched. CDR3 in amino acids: CAIRPTTGTGVRNSPLHF. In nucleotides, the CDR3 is TGTGCCATCAGACCCACGACCGGGACAGGGGTCCGCAATTCACCCCTCCACTTT.

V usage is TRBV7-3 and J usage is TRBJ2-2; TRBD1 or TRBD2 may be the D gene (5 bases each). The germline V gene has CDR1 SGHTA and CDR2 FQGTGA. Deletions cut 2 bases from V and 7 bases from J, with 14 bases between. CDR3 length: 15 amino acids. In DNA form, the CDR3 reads TGTGCCAGCAGCTTATCCCCCCGGGGCGGCGGGGAGCTGTTTTTT. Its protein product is CASSLSPRGGGELFF.

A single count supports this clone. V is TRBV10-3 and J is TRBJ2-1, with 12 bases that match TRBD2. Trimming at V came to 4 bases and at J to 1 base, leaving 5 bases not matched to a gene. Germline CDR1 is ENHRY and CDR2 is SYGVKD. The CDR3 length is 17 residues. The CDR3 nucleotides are TGTGCCATCAGTGGCACTAGCGGGGGGTCATCCTACAATGAGCAGTTCTTC. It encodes CAISGTSGGSSYNEQFF.

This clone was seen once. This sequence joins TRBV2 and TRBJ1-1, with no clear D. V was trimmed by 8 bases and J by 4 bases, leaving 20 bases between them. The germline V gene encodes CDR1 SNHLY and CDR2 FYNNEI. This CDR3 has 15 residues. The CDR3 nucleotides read TGTGCCAGCGAGCTCCTACCGCTTGAGGGCACTGAAGCTTTCTTT. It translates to CASELLPLEGTEAFF. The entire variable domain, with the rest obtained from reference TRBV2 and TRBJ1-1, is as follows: EPEVTQTPSHQVTQMGQEVILRCVPISNHLYFYWYRQILGQKVEFLVSFYNNEISEKSEIFDDQFSVERPDGSNFTLKIRSTKLEDSAMYFCASELLPLEGTEAFFGQGTRLTVV.

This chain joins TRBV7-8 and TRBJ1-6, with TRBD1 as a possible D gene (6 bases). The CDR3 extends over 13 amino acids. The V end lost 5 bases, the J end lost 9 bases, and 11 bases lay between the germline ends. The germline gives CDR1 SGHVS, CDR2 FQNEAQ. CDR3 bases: TGTGCCAGCAGCCTAGGGGGGCCTTCACCCCTCCACTTT. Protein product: CASSLGGPSPLHF.

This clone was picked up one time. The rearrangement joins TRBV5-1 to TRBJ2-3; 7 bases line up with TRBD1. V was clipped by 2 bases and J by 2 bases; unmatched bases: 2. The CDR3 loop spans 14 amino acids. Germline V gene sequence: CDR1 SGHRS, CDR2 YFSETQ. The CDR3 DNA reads TGCGCCAGCAGCTTTGGACAGGACACAGATACGCAGTATTTT. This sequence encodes CASSFGQDTDTQYF.

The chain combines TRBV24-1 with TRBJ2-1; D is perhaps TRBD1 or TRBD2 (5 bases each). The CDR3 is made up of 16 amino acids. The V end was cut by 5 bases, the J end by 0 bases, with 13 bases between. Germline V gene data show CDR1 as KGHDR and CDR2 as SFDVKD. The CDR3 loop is CATSAPGTGSYNEQFF. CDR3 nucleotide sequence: TGTGCCACCAGTGCGCCCGGGACGGGCTCCTACAATGAGCAGTTCTTC.

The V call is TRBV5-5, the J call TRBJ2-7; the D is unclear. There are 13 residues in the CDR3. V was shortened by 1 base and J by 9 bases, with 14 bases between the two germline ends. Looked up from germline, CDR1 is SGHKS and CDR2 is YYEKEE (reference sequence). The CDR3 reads CASSLNPGDTQYF. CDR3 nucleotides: TGTGCCAGCAGCTTGAATCCCGGTGATACGCAGTACTTC.